This T cell receptor beta chain was captured in a study of OX40 agonist ivuxolimab in advanced cancers. The protocol was immunoSEQ multiplex PCR, while the TCRdb copy is restricted to in-frame clones and leaves out a portion. The table shows 92,000 or so clones, with less than 85% occurring only once. Trimming shortened V by 1 base and J by 2 bases, and 11 bases separated the two germline ends. The CDR3 length is 15 residues. The germline V gene encodes CDR1 SEHNR and CDR2 FQNEAQ (reference sequence). The clonotype originates from an adult with an advanced solid tumor such as melanoma, head and neck, liver or kidney cancer. Here the sequenced sample was CD4+ or CD8+ T cells sorted from blood, taken in a trial of the OX40 agonist ivuxolimab. V is TRBV7-9 and J is TRBJ1-2; tentative D call: TRBD1 (5 bases). This CDR3 reads CASSLDGWGNYGYTF. CDR3 bases: TGTGCCAGCAGCTTAGACGGGTGGGGGAACTATGGCTACACCTTC. Full variable domain (outside the CDR3, taken from reference TRBV7-9 and TRBJ1-2): DTGVSQNPRHKITKRGQNVTFRCDPISEHNRLYWYRQTLGQGPEFLTYFQNEAQLEKSRLLSDRFSAERPKGSFSTLEIQRTEQGDSAMYLCASSLDGWGNYGYTFGSGTRLTVV.